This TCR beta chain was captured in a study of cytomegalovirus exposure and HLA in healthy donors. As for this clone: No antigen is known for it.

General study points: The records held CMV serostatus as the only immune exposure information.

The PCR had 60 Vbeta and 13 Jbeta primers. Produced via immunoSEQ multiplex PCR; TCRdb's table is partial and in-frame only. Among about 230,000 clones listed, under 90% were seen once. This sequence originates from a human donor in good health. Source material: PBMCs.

The CDR3 is CASSKGVSGNTIYF. In DNA form, the CDR3 reads TGCGCCAGCAGCAAGGGGGTCTCTGGAAACACCATATATTTT. V and J are TRBV5-1 and TRBJ1-3; maybe TRBD1 (6 bases). Germline values: CDR1 SGHRS, CDR2 YFSETQ. The CDR3 consists of 14 residues. Trimming shortened V by 4 bases and J by 0 bases, and 8 bases separated the two germline ends.